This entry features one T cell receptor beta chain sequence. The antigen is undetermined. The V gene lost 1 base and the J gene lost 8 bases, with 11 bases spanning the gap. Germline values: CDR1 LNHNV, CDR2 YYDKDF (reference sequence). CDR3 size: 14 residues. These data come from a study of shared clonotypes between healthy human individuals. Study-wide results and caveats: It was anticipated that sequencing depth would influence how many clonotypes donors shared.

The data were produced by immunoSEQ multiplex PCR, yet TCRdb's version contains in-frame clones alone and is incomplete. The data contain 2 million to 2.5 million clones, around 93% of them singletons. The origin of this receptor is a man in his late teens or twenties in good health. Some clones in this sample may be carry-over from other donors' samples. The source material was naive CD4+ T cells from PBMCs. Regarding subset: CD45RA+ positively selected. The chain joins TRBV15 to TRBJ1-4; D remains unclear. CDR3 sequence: CATSRGRFGEKLFF. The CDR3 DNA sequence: TGTGCCACCAGCAGAGGCCGGTTTGGGGAAAAACTGTTTTTT.